Listed below are T cell receptor beta chains from one sample, sequenced in a study of shared clonotypes between healthy human individuals. Produced via immunoSEQ multiplex PCR; TCRdb's table is partial and in-frame only. The table shows 1,500,000 or so clones, with around 98.5% occurring only once. The sequenced material came from naive CD4+ T cells sorted from blood. The source is a man younger than 45 in good health. The CDR3 runs from the conserved cysteine through the conserved F or W. Each record gives: clone size, J gene, V gene, D gene, CDR3 length, CDR3 DNA, CDR3 protein. D genes are given only for firm matches. A row's size may be missing; if present it is once, few, many or a size class.

>once|TRBJ2-7|TRBV7-8|NA|15
TGTGCCAGCAGCTTAGAGCTAGCAGCAACCTACGAGCAGTACTTC
CASSLELAATYEQYF
>NA|TRBJ2-5|TRBV6-5|TRBD1|15
TGTGCCAGCAGACACAGGGGCAGGGGAGAAGAGACCCAGTACTTC
CASRHRGRGEETQYF
>NA|TRBJ2-1|TRBV11-2|TRBD1|18
TGTGCCAGCAGCTTAACCCGGACAGGGCTGGGTTATCTTAATGAGCAGTTCTTC
CASSLTRTGLGYLNEQFF
>once|TRBJ2-1|TRBV19|TRBD2|15
TGTGCCAGTTCCCGGCGGAATAGCGGGATCGATGAGCAGTTCTTC
CASSRRNSGIDEQFF
>NA|TRBJ2-7|TRBV7-2|TRBD2|17
TGTGCCAGCAGACAACACCTCGCGGGAGGGGGGTCCTACGAGCAGTACTTC
CASRQHLAGGGSYEQYF
>NA|TRBJ2-7|TRBV30|TRBD2|19
TGTGCCTGGAAGGAAGGGGGCAGGGGCAGAATTAGCGGGAGTTACGAGCAGTACTTC
CAWKEGGRGRISGSYEQYF
>NA|TRBJ2-2|TRBV12-5|TRBD2|14
TGTGCTAGTCGGACTAGCGGGAACACCGGGGAGCTGTTTTTT
CASRTSGNTGELFF
>NA|TRBJ2-7|TRBV7-2|TRBD2|16
TGTGCCAGCAGCTTTACCAGGACTAGCGGGAGCTACGAGCAGTACTTC
CASSFTRTSGSYEQYF
>NA|TRBJ2-3|TRBV19|NA|16
TGTGCCAGTAGTACCCTTATTTGGGGAGGCACAGATACGCAGTATTTT
CASSTLIWGGTDTQYF
>NA|TRBJ2-7|TRBV7-9|NA|15
TGTGCCAGCAGCTACCTGACAGGATGGAGCTACGAGCAGTACTTC
CASSYLTGWSYEQYF
>once|TRBJ1-5|TRBV7-9|NA|14
TGTGCCAGCAGCCCAGACAGGATCCTTCAGCCCCAGCATTTT
CASSPDRILQPQHF